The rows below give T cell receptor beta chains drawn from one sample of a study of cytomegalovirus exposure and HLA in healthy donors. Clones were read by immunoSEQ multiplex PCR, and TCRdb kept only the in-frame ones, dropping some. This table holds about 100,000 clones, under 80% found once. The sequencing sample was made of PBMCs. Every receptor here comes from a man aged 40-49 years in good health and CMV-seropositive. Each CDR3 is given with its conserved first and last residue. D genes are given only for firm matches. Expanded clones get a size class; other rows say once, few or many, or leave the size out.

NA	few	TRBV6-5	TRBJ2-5	TGTGCCAGCCGGGACACCGGCCGGGAGACCCAGTACTTC	CASRDTGRETQYF
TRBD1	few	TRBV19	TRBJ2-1	TGTGCCAGTAGTATCGTCCACAGGGGGAGAGACAATGAGCAGTTCTTC	CASSIVHRGRDNEQFF
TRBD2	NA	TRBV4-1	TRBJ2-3	TGCGCCAGCAGCCAAGACTTTTCGGGGGGGCTGCCAGATACGCAGTATTTT	CASSQDFSGGLPDTQYF
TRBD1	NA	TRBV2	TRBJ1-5	TGTGCCAGCAGTGAAAGACAGGGCCATCAGCCCCAGCATTTT	CASSERQGHQPQHF
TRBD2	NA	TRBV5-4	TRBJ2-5	TGTGCCAGCAGCTTAGGACTAGCGGGGGCCGAGCTAGAGACCCAGTACTTC	CASSLGLAGAELETQYF
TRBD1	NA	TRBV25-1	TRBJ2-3	TGTGCCAGCAGTGAGGCTAACCCGGACAGGGTGGGTTTTGATACGCAGTATTTT	CASSEANPDRVGFDTQYF
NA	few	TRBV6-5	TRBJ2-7	TGTGCCAGCAGTTTCAACAGGGTAGGCGACGAGCAGTACTTC	CASSFNRVGDEQYF
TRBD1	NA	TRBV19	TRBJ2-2	TGTGCCAGTGGCTTCCAGGGGGCCGGGGAGCTGTTTTTT	CASGFQGAGELFF
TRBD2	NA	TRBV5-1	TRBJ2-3	TGCGCCAGCAGTCGCAGCCTAGCGGGGACGTCGGATACGCAGTATTTT	CASSRSLAGTSDTQYF
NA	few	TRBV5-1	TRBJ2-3	TGCGCCAGCAGCTTGGTGGTGGGGGAGGCCACAGATACGCAGTATTTT	CASSLVVGEATDTQYF
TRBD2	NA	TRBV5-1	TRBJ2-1	TGCGCCAGCAGCTTGGATAGTCTACTAGCGGGTAGTGAGCAGTTCTTC	CASSLDSLLAGSEQFF
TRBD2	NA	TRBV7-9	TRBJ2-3	TGTGCCAGCAGCTTAGCTAGCGGGAGAGCAGATACGCAGTATTTT	CASSLASGRADTQYF
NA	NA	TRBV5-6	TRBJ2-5	TGTGCCAGCAGCTTGATAGAGGGTAGGACCCAGTACTTC	CASSLIEGRTQYF
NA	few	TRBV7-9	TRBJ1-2	TGTGCCAGCAGCTTAGAAGGAGGGGCCAAGAACTATGGCTACACCTTC	CASSLEGGAKNYGYTF
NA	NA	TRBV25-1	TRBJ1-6	TGTGCCAGCATCGGGGATTCACCCCTCCACTTT	CASIGDSPLHF
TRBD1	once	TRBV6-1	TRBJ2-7	TGTGCCAGCAGTGCAACCGGGACAGCCTACGAGCAGTACTTC	CASSATGTAYEQYF
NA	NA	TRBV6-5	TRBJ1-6	TGTGCCAGCAGTTATGTTACCAGGGATTCACCCCTCCACTTT	CASSYVTRDSPLHF
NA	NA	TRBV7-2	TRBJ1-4	TGTGCCAGCAGCTTACGAGGTGAAAAACTGTTTTTT	CASSLRGEKLFF
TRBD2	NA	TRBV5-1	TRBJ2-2	TGCGCCAGCAGCTTGGTGGGGACTAGCGGGAGTAGGTCTCTTCCCGGGGAGCTGTTTTTT	CASSLVGTSGSRSLPGELFF
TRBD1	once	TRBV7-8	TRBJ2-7	TGTGCCAGCAGCCCACGACAGGGAAACGGTCAGTACGAGCAGTACTTC	CASSPRQGNGQYEQYF
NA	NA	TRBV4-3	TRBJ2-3	TGCGCCAGCAGCCAAGACGGTTTCAACGGTTTAGATACGCAGTATTTT	CASSQDGFNGLDTQYF
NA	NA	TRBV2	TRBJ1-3	TGTGCCAGCAGTGAAGGCGCTCCTGGAAACACCATATATTTT	CASSEGAPGNTIYF
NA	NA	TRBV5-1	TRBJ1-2	TGCGCCAGCAGCCCCGGACTAGGAAGGGATGGCTACACCTTC	CASSPGLGRDGYTF
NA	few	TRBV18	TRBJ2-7	TGTGCCAGCTCACCAGGAGGGGATCGGTACGAGCAGTACTTC	CASSPGGDRYEQYF
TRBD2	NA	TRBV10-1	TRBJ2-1	TGCGCCAGCAGTGAAGCCCTAGCGGGAGATGACAATGAGCAGTTCTTC	CASSEALAGDDNEQFF
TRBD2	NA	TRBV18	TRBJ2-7	TGTGCCAGCTCACCGAGCCGGGAGGGTTTCCCGTCCTACGAGCAGTACTTC	CASSPSREGFPSYEQYF
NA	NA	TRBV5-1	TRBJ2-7	TGCGCCAGCAGCTTGGGGGGTTCGGGCGGGAACTCCTACGAGCAGTACTTC	CASSLGGSGGNSYEQYF
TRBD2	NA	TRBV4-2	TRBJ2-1	TGTGCCAGCAGCCAAGACCTGTCTCAGCGGGGGTACAATGAGCAGTTCTTC	CASSQDLSQRGYNEQFF
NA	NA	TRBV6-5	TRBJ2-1	TGTGCCAGCAGAATCAACGCCCTGAGAAATGAGCAGTTCTTC	CASRINALRNEQFF
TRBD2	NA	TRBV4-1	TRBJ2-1	TGCGCCAGCAGCCAAGGTAGAGGGTCGGGGGGACGCTCCTACAATGAGCAGTTCTTC	CASSQGRGSGGRSYNEQFF
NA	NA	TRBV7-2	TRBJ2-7	TGTGCCAGCACCCCCTCCCCCTTCTACGAGCAGTACTTC	CASTPSPFYEQYF
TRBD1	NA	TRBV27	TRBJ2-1	TGTGCCAGCACCTTTATCGGGACAGGGTTGATCGATGAGCAGTTCTTC	CASTFIGTGLIDEQFF
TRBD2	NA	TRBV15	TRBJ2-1	TGTGCCACCAGCGTCGGGGGGGCCAATGAGCAGTTCTTC	CATSVGGANEQFF
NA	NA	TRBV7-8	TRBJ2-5	TGTGCCAGCAGCTTCTATCGACAGGCAGAGACCCAGTACTTC	CASSFYRQAETQYF
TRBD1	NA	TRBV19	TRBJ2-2	TGTGCCAGTAGTACCCCGGGACAGATGAACACCGGGGAGCTGTTTTTT	CASSTPGQMNTGELFF
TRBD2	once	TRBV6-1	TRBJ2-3	TGTGCCAGCAGTGTAGGGCAGCGGGACACAGATACGCAGTATTTT	CASSVGQRDTDTQYF
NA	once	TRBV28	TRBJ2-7	TGTGCCAGCAGTTGGGCAGGCTCCTACGAGCAGTACTTC	CASSWAGSYEQYF
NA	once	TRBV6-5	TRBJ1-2	TGTGCCAGCAGTTCAGGGCCTAACTATGGCTACACCTTC	CASSSGPNYGYTF
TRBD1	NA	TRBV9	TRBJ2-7	TGTGCCAGCAGCGTAGGACAGGGGGGAGGCTACGAGCAGTACTTC	CASSVGQGGGYEQYF
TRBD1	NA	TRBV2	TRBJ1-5	TGTGCCAGCAGTGATCAGGGGGCCGGTAGCAATCAGCCCCAGCATTTT	CASSDQGAGSNQPQHF
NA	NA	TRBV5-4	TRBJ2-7	TGTGCCAGCAGCTTGGGTTCTAACTTGTGGGAGCAGTACTTC	CASSLGSNLWEQYF
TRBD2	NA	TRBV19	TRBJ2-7	TGTGCCAGTAGTATAGCCGAGCGGGGGGGCGCATACGAGCAGTACTTC	CASSIAERGGAYEQYF
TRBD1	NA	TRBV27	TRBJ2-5	TGTGCCAGCAGTTGGGCAGGGGGTAAAGAGACCCAGTACTTC	CASSWAGGKETQYF
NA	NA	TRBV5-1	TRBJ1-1	TGCGCCAGCAGCTTGGCCGGTGAGGGGGATCGAACTGAAGCTTTCTTT	CASSLAGEGDRTEAFF
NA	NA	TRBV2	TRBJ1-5	TGTGCCAGCACCCCTGGGGGACTGAGTTTAAATCAGCCCCAGCATTTT	CASTPGGLSLNQPQHF
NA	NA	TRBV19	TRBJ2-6	TGTGCCAGTAGTGGCGACAGGAGCTCTGGGGCCAACGTCCTGACTTTC	CASSGDRSSGANVLTF
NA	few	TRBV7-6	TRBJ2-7	TGTGCCAGCAGCTTAGGTCCGAGCGGGTCGATCTACGAGCAGTACTTC	CASSLGPSGSIYEQYF
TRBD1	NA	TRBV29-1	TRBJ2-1	TGCAGCGTTGAAGTAGGAGCAGGGGGAACGGGTGAGCAGTTCTTC	CSVEVGAGGTGEQFF
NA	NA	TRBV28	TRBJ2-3	TGTGCCAGCAGTTTACCTAGAAAGAGCACAGATACGCAGTATTTT	CASSLPRKSTDTQYF
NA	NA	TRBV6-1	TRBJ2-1	TGTGCCAGCAGTGAAGTCGGAGGCCCCTACAATGAGCAGTTCTTC	CASSEVGGPYNEQFF
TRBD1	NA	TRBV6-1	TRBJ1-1	TGTGCCAGCAGTGATCCATGGACAGGGCGGACTGAAGCTTTCTTT	CASSDPWTGRTEAFF
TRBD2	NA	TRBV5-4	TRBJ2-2	TGTGCCAGCAGTCCTCCCGGGACTAGCGGGGGGGGTACCGGGGAGCTGTTTTTT	CASSPPGTSGGGTGELFF
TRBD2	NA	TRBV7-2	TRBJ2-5	TGTGCCAGCAGCACAGGACTAGCGGTTCGGCAGCAGTACTTC	CASSTGLAVRQQYF
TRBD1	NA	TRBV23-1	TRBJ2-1	TGCGCCAGCAGTCTGCCCTACAGGGGGCAGGACGGCTATGAGCAGTTCTTC	CASSLPYRGQDGYEQFF